This T cell receptor beta chain was obtained from a study of a mutant IDH1 vaccine in newly diagnosed glioma. Study-level background: Commencement of vaccination occurred 4-6 weeks following radiotherapy alone, or concurrently with temozolomide cycles. Every participant had undergone radiotherapy, temozolomide, or both before, and most underwent both.

Indicated time point: week 47, end of study. What each vaccine dose contained was 300 ug of mutant IDH1 20-mer peptide, accompanied by topical imiquimod. Trimming cost V 6 bases and J 4 bases, with 15 bases left between them. This CDR3 has 14 residues. Germline assignment: CDR1 MDHEN and CDR2 SYDVKM. Data came from immunoSEQ multiplex PCR; TCRdb stores just in-frame clones and leaves some out. Among some 32,000 clones listed, about nine tenths were seen once. With respect to this clone: What it binds is unknown.

This rearrangement joins TRBV28 to TRBJ1-1; weak D call: TRBD1 (5 bases). This specimen consisted of PBMCs, obtained from a glioma patient whose treatment included an IDH1 peptide vaccine. The sequence derives from a man in his forties with glioma. The CDR3 reads CASSPTAGLTEAFF. CDR3 bases: TGTGCCAGCAGCCCTACAGCGGGGCTCACTGAAGCTTTCTTT.